The sequence of this T cell receptor beta chain was determined in a study of blood T cell repertoires in COVID-19. Trimming shortened V by 2 bases and J by 8 bases, and 15 bases separated the two germline ends. This CDR3 is built from 13 residues. CDR1 and CDR2 (germline): GTSNPN, SVGIG (reference sequence). Cohorts were determined from participant-reported clinical history. Per the original data handling: The authors estimated nucleated cell counts from reference gene primer amplification. TCRdb's copy holds only in-frame clones and misses some; the assay was immunoSEQ multiplex PCR. V, J and clone size are taken as reported in that table, and D and trimming were inferred from the DNA itself. This table has 250,000 to 300,000 clones, around 93% appearing once.

Sequenced input: PBMCs or T cells enriched from blood (not recorded which). This chain connects TRBV30 to TRBJ1-1, with no clear D. This clonotype originated in a human donor in a cohort exposed to, infected with or recovered from COVID-19 (not recorded which). The donor label of this sample is uncertain. CDR3 residues: CAWSFGGDMEAFF. The CDR3 DNA reads TGTGCCTGGAGTTTCGGTGGCGACATGGAAGCTTTCTTT.